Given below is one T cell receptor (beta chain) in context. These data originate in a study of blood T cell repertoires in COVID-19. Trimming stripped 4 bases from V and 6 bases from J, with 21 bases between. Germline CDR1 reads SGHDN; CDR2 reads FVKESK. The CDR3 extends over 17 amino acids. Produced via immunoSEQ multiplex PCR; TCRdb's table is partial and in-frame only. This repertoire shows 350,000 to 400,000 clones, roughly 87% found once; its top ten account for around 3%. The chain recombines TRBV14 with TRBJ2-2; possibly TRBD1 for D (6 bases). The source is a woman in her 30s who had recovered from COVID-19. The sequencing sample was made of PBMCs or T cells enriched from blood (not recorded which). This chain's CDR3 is CASSRNRVRLSAGELFF. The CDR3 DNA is TGTGCCAGCAGCCGAAACAGGGTCCGATTGAGCGCCGGGGAGCTGTTTTTT.